These 24 T cell receptor beta chains were sequenced from one sample in a study of tumor and adjacent non-tumor tissue in lung cancer. RNA was extracted from bulk tissue without any cell sorting. The library came from three nested PCR rounds adapted from ARM-PCR protocols. TCRdb used MiXCR to reprocess the multiplex PCR reads, holding one entry per CDR3 protein. The sample holds approximately 75,000 distinct CDR3 sequences; 60% to 85% are singletons and the top ten take about an eighth. Material: lung tumor tissue. All receptors come from a woman aged 50 to 60 with non-small cell lung cancer.

This clonotype was counted a few times. This may stem from a read error, because a much larger clone lies one nucleotide away. The rearrangement uses TRBV10-2 and TRBJ1-2, with D uncertain. The CDR3 has 12 amino acids. Germline V gene data show CDR1 as WSHSY and CDR2 as SAAADI. The CDR3 sequence is CTSSDISRGYTF. The CDR3 DNA reads TGCACCAGCAGTGATATTTCGAGAGGCTACACCTTC.

Worth noting for this clonotype: One end of the junction varies from germline; a read error may be responsible. V usage is TRBV29-1 and J usage is TRBJ2-5, with a possible D match to TRBD2 (6 bases). The germline gives CDR1 SQVTM, CDR2 ANQGSEA. The CDR3 covers 9 residues. The CDR3 DNA sequence: TGTGTCGTACGGGAGATCCAGTACTTC. Translation gives CVVREIQYF.

This clonotype was seen only once. The conserved final phenylalanine or tryptophan is absent from the CDR3, which likely points to a read error. Because the CDR3's place on the DNA is in doubt, the DNA is left out and the CDR3 is given as listed by TCRdb. The chain joins TRBV10-1 to TRBJ2-1; TRBD1 is the table's D call, not checked against the DNA. Germline CDR1 reads WNHNN; CDR2 reads SYGVQD (reference sequence). The CDR3 has 15 residues if both end residues are counted. CDR3 loop: CASSESVEGYNEQLL.

As concerns this clonotype: At one boundary the junction diverges from the germline segment, which might be a read error. The chain joins TRBV29-1 to TRBJ2-1; 7 positions agree with TRBD1. Germline V gene data show CDR1 as SQVTM and CDR2 as ANQGSEA. The CDR3 covers 17 residues. This CDR3 is CSVEDLGGWSSYYEQFF. For the CDR3, the DNA is TGCAGCGTTGAAGATCTAGGGGGCTGGAGCTCCTACTATGAACAGTTCTTC.

The chain combines TRBV4-1 with TRBJ2-3; maybe TRBD2 (6 bases). V dropped 0 bases and J dropped 5 bases, with 15 bases sitting between them. The CDR3 runs to 16 residues. Germline V gene data show CDR1 as MGHRA and CDR2 as YSYEKL. The CDR3 reads CASSQDRGFGIDTQYF. CDR3 nucleotides: TGCGCCAGCAGCCAAGACCGGGGGTTTGGCATAGATACGCAGTATTTT.

As concerns this clonotype: An end of the junction differs from the germline gene, which may be a read error. V and J are TRBV12-3 or TRBV12-4 and TRBJ2-6, with D perhaps TRBD1 (6 bases). The CDR3 has 15 residues. The DNA of the CDR3 is TGCGCCAGTACCACCACAGGGCTTGGGGCCAACGTCATGACTTTC. This sequence encodes CASTTTGLGANVMTF.

On this clonotype: This sequence may be a read error, since a much larger clone differs from it by one base. This chain connects TRBV28 to TRBJ2-5; 7 nucleotides line up with TRBD2. The CDR3 consists of 17 residues. The germline gives CDR1 MDHEN, CDR2 SYDVKM. The CDR3 here is CTSSLTPYPGEGETQYF. For the CDR3, the DNA is TGTACCAGCAGTTTAACACCCTATCCGGGGGAGGGAGAGACCCAGTACTTC.

J is TRBJ2-7 and V is TRBV5-1; tentatively, D is TRBD2 (6 bases). The CDR3 has 15 amino acids. Germline-derived CDR1 and CDR2 are SGHRS and YFSETQ. CDR3 in amino acids: CTTSLSGLQTYEQYF. The CDR3 DNA reads TGCACCACCAGCTTGTCGGGACTTCAGACCTACGAGCAGTACTTC.

Concerning this clonotype itself: The junction shows a germline mismatch at one end, possibly a read error. This chain connects TRBV12-3 or TRBV12-4 to TRBJ1-1; D is unclear. The CDR3 is 13 amino acids. CDR3 nucleotides: TGTGACAGCAGTATGGGGAAGGACACTGAAGCTTTCTTT. It translates to CDSSMGKDTEAFF.

V usage is TRBV30 and J usage is TRBJ1-2; D is possibly TRBD1 (5 bases). CDR3 length equals 14 residues. The V end was cut by 5 bases, the J end by 9 bases, with 22 bases between. From germline, CDR1 is GTSNPN and CDR2 SVGIG (reference sequence). The CDR3 DNA reads TGTGCCTGGGTTGTGAGCAGGGCATTGCCCAGCTACACCTTC. Translating it yields CAWVVSRALPSYTF.

This clonotype came up many times. The chain carries TRBV12-3 or TRBV12-4 and TRBJ2-6, with D possibly matching TRBD1 (6 bases). The CDR3 extends over 15 amino acids. Trimming took off 7 bases at V and 3 bases at J, with 13 bases between the two ends. The CDR3 is CASTTTGLGANVLTF. CDR3 bases: TGTGCCAGCACCACCACAGGGCTTGGGGCCAACGTCCTGACTTTC.

CDR3 DNA sequence: TGTGCCAGCAGTTTAAGAGCCAGAGAGATCCAATACTTC. This sequence encodes CASSLRAREIQYF. The chain uses TRBV12-3 or TRBV12-4 and TRBJ2-5; D is unresolved. V gave up 2 bases and J gave up 14 bases, with 18 bases separating them. The CDR3 runs to 13 residues.

With respect to this clonotype: The germline gene is not matched at one end of the junction; a read error may be the cause. The chain combines TRBV6-5 with TRBJ1-2, with a weak D call TRBD1 (5 bases). CDR1 and CDR2 (germline): MNHEY, SVGAGI. There are 15 residues in the CDR3. The CDR3 nucleotides read TGTGCTAGCAGTTACGCGGCGACAGTTAACTATGGCTACATCTTC. Protein sequence: CASSYAATVNYGYIF.

A word on this clonotype: An end of the junction does not agree with germline; a read error may underlie this. This chain joins TRBV7-9 and TRBJ2-3, with D hard to call. The CDR3 totals 16 residues. Germline V gene sequence: CDR1 SEHNR, CDR2 FQNEAQ (reference sequence). The CDR3 region is CPSSRPGRPTTDTQYF. CDR3 DNA sequence: TGTCCCAGCAGCCGTCCTGGCAGACCCACCACAGATACGCAGTATTTT.

This sequence joins TRBV6-5 and TRBJ2-7; D call uncertain. Between the trimmed V and J ends, which lost 5 bases and 10 bases, there was a span of 21 bases. Looked up from germline, CDR1 is MNHEY and CDR2 is SVGAGI. The CDR3 length is 14 residues. The CDR3 region is CASSLYDNPYVQYF. The CDR3 coding sequence is TGTGCCAGCAGTCTATACGACAACCCCTACGTACAGTACTTC.

A word on this clonotype: One end of the junction varies from germline; a read error may be responsible. The J gene is TRBJ2-7, the V gene TRBV6-2 or TRBV6-3; D is undetermined. This CDR3 contains 14 residues. Germline V gene lookup returns CDR1 MNHEY and CDR2 SVGEGT. The CDR3 nucleotides are TGTGCCAGCAGTTACTCCCTTGAGTCATACGAGCGGTACTTC. This translates into CASSYSLESYERYF.

In regard to this clonotype: The conserved phenylalanine or tryptophan is not found at the CDR3 terminus, so this likely reflects a read error. This rearrangement joins TRBV29-1 to TRBJ2-7, with D hard to call. Germline V lookup: CDR1 SQVTM, CDR2 ANQGSEA. This CDR3 has 12 residues. V was clipped by 6 bases and J by 3 bases, with 12 bases between them. The CDR3 sequence: CSVDVQSYEQYL. CDR3 nucleotide sequence: TGCAGCGTGGATGTGCAGAGCTACGAGCAGTACTTA.

A remark on this clonotype: A read error may produce the germline difference seen at one junction end. Written as DNA, the CDR3 is TGTGCCACCAGCTCCGCGGGGGCTGAAGAGGCCCAGTACTTC. Amino acids: CATSSAGAEEAQYF. The V and J genes are TRBV5-4 and TRBJ2-5; perhaps TRBD2 as D (7 bases). This CDR3 is built from 14 residues. The V gene's germline CDR1 is SGHNT and CDR2 YYREEE (reference sequence).

Turning to this clonotype: Its ends do not fully match the called genes, so a read error is possible. The J gene is TRBJ2-1, the V gene TRBV6-5, with D possibly matching TRBD2 (5 bases). Germline V gene lookup returns CDR1 MNHEY and CDR2 SVGAGI. The CDR3 loop spans 15 amino acids. The CDR3 DNA sequence: TGTGCCAGTAGTTACTCGCGCCAGCGGACCCTTGAGCAGTTCTTC. It is translated as CASSYSRQRTLEQFF.

This chain uses TRBV4-2 with TRBJ1-1, with 10 nucleotides matching TRBD1. Per germline, CDR1 LGHNA and CDR2 YNFKEQ. This CDR3 has 15 amino acids. This CDR3 reads CANSPSDRGDTEAFF. CDR3 nucleotide sequence: TGTGCTAACAGCCCCTCGGACAGGGGGGACACTGAAGCTTTCTTT.

Details on this clonotype: This is likely a read error, given that the CDR3 carries no conserved phenylalanine or tryptophan at its end. The chain has TRBV4-1 and TRBJ1-5, with D tentatively TRBD1 (6 bases). Per germline, CDR1 MGHRA and CDR2 YSYEKL. This CDR3 spans 18 amino acids. DNA for the CDR3: TGTGCCAGCAGCCAGAAGGGGACACAAGGGTATAGCAATCAGCCCCAGCATTCT. Translating gives CASSQKGTQGYSNQPQHS.

With respect to this clonotype: A much larger clone lies a single base off, so this may be a read error. The V call is TRBV28, the J call TRBJ1-6, with a weak D call TRBD1 (5 bases). The CDR3 contains 14 residues. Germline lookup yields CDR1 MDHEN and CDR2 SYDVKM. CDR3 in amino acids: CASSSRWGSSPHHF. The CDR3 coding sequence is TGTGCCAGCAGTTCCCGGTGGGGGTCTTCACCCCACCACTTT. Full variable domain (rest looked up from reference TRBV28 and TRBJ1-6): DVKVTQSSRYLVKRTGEKVFLECVQDMDHENMFWYRQDPGLGLRLIYFSYDVKMKEKGDIPEGYSVSREKKERFSLILESASTNQTSMYLCASSSRWGSSPHHFGNGTRLTVT.

This clonotype was recorded only once. V and J are TRBV11-2 and TRBJ2-5; a possible D gene is TRBD2 (6 bases). The V and J ends lost 9 bases and 5 bases respectively, with 25 bases between them. The CDR3 consists of 16 residues. CDR1 is SGHAT and CDR2 is FQNNGV in the germline V gene. CDR3 bases: TGTGCCAGAAGCCTCAGAACCGGGACTCGCATGGAGACCCAGTACTTC. Amino acids: CARSLRTGTRMETQYF.

Regarding this clonotype: Relative to the germline gene, one junction end is altered; a read error may explain this. V gene TRBV4-1 combines with J gene TRBJ2-1; 9 nucleotides agree with TRBD2. This CDR3 is 17 amino acids long. The germline gives CDR1 MGHRA, CDR2 YSYEKL. CDR3 in amino acids: CASRRGVAGEYYNEQFF. The DNA of the CDR3 is TGCGCCAGCCGCCGGGGGGTAGCGGGAGAGTATTACAATGAGCAATTCTTC.